Listed here are 7 T cell receptor beta chains from one sample, sequenced in a study of blood T cell repertoires in COVID-19. Method: immunoSEQ multiplex PCR; TCRdb's copy keeps in-frame clones and lacks some. The sample includes about 520,000 clones, 70% to 90% of them seen just once. The material sequenced was peripheral blood. These receptors originate from a human donor in a cohort sampled during active COVID-19.

In its sample, this clone was seen a few times. V gene TRBV12-3 or TRBV12-4 combines with J gene TRBJ2-7, with 7 nucleotides matching TRBD1. V was clipped by 3 bases and J by 6 bases; unmatched bases: 5. CDR3 length: 13 residues. CDR3 sequence reads: CASSFKGQSEQYF. The CDR3 DNA sequence: TGTGCCAGCAGTTTTAAGGGACAGTCCGAGCAGTACTTC.

The chain combines TRBV7-9 with TRBJ2-3; 10 bases agree with TRBD2. CDR3 size: 16 residues. After removal of 3 bases from V and 0 bases from J, the junction contained 3 bases not matched to a gene. Germline V gene lookup returns CDR1 SEHNR and CDR2 FQNEAQ (reference sequence). CDR3 DNA sequence: TGTGCCAGCAGCTTTAGCGGGGGGACTAGCACAGATACGCAGTATTTT. Its translation is CASSFSGGTSTDTQYF.

The CDR3 spells CAWSFPPGAYQPQHF. The CDR3 DNA is TGTGCCTGGAGTTTCCCGCCAGGGGCATATCAGCCCCAGCATTTT. The gene calls are TRBV30 and TRBJ1-5, with D perhaps matching TRBD1 (6 bases). CDR1 and CDR2 from the germline V gene are GTSNPN and SVGIG (reference sequence). Trimming pared 2 bases from V and 5 bases from J, leaving 16 bases between. CDR3 size: 15 residues. Full variable domain (outside the CDR3, taken from reference TRBV30 and TRBJ1-5): SQTIHQWPATLVQPVGSPLSLECTVEGTSNPNLYWYRQAAGRGLQLLFYSVGIGQISSEVPQNLSASRPQDRQFILSSKKLLLSDSGFYLCAWSFPPGAYQPQHFGDGTRLSIL.

This clone came up once. The chain couples TRBV11-2 to TRBJ2-1; 8 bases line up with TRBD1. J was trimmed by 6 bases and V by 5 bases; bases with no gene match: 12. CDR1 and CDR2 (germline): SGHAT, FQNNGV. The CDR3 runs 16 residues. CDR3 sequence: CASSTWTGRSRNEQFF. Here the CDR3 DNA reads TGTGCCAGCAGCACTTGGACAGGGAGGTCTCGCAATGAGCAGTTCTTC.

This clone was counted between two and nine times. The chain couples TRBV18 to TRBJ1-2; TRBD1 might be the D (5 bases). CDR1 is KGHSH and CDR2 is LQKENI in the germline V gene. The CDR3 is 15 amino acids. The V end was cut by 3 bases, the J end by 7 bases, with 18 bases between. DNA for the CDR3: TGTGCCAGCTCACCCCTAGTAGGGCCGACAGCTGGCTACACCTTC. Residues: CASSPLVGPTAGYTF.

This clone was observed once. The V gene is TRBV6-5, the J gene TRBJ2-7, with 8 bases lining up with TRBD2. Germline CDR1 MNHEY, CDR2 SVGAGI. The CDR3 has 16 amino acids. Losses at the gene ends were 2 bases for V and 1 base for J; bases not matched to a gene: 7. CDR3 sequence (DNA): TGTGCCAGCAGTTACGGTCCAGCGGGGGAGTCCTACGAGCAGTACTTC. It codes for CASSYGPAGESYEQYF.

The J gene is TRBJ1-1, the V gene TRBV5-1, with TRBD1 matching 11 bases. The CDR3 is 17 amino acids. The V segment lost 4 bases and the J segment 1 base; nucleotides outside the gene matches: 9. Germline-derived CDR1 and CDR2 are SGHRS and YFSETQ. CDR3 sequence (DNA): TGCGCCAGCAGCCTGTATGGGACAGGGGGGGAGAACACTGAAGCTTTCTTT. This translates into CASSLYGTGGENTEAFF.